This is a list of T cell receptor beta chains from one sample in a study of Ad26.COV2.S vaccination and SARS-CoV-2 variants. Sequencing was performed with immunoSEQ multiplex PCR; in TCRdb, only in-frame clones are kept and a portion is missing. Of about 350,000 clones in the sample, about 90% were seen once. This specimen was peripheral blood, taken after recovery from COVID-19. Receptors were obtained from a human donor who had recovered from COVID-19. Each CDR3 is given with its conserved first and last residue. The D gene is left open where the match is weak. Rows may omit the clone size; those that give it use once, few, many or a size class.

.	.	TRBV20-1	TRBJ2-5	CSVQGGTTQYF	TGCAGTGTCCAGGGGGGTACGACCCAGTACTTC
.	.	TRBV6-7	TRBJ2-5	CASRRTTQYF	TGTGCCAGCAGACGAACAACCCAGTACTTC
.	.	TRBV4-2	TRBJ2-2	CASSQDRSGHAGELFF	TGTGCCAGCAGCCAAGATCGCAGCGGTCACGCCGGGGAGCTGTTTTTT
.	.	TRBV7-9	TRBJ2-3	CASSLRGARSTDTQYF	TGTGCCAGCAGTCTCAGAGGGGCGAGAAGCACAGATACGCAGTATTTT
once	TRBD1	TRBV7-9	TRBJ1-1	CASSPRVGGKTEAFF	TGTGCCAGCAGCCCTAGAGTAGGGGGCAAGACTGAAGCTTTCTTT
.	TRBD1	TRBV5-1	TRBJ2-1	CASSLGDSSYNEQFF	TGCGCCAGCAGCTTAGGGGACAGCTCCTACAATGAGCAGTTCTTC
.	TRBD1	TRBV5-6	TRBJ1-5	CASSVGTGKNQPQHF	TGTGCCAGCAGCGTCGGGACAGGGAAAAATCAGCCCCAGCATTTT
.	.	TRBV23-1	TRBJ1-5	CASSLDLGNQPQHF	TGCGCCAGCAGTCTGGATCTCGGGAATCAGCCCCAGCATTTT
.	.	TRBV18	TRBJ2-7	CASSRIDSYEQYF	TGTGCCAGCTCCCGGATCGACTCCTACGAGCAGTACTTC
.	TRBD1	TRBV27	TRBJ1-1	CASSLKQGSSTEAFF	TGTGCCAGCAGTCTCAAACAGGGGTCGAGCACTGAAGCTTTCTTT
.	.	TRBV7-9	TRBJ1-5	CASSLEQGPNQPQHF	TGTGCCAGCAGCTTAGAACAGGGTCCCAATCAGCCCCAGCATTTT
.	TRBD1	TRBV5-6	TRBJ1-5	CASSLRGTGVQPQHF	TGTGCCAGCAGCTTGAGGGGGACAGGGGTTCAGCCCCAGCATTTT
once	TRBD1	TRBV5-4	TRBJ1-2	CASSPGQGLAYGYTF	TGTGCCAGCAGCCCTGGACAGGGGTTGGCCTATGGCTACACCTTC
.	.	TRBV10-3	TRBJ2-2	CAIRVGGYTGELFF	TGTGCCATCAGGGTAGGGGGTTACACCGGGGAGCTGTTTTTT
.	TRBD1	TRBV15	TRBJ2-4	CATSRIKKGTGGSCF	TGTGCCACCAGCAGAATAAAAAAAGGGACAGGGGGTAGTTGCTTC
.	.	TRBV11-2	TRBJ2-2	CASSFGGGPNTGELFF	TGTGCCAGCAGCTTTGGAGGGGGCCCGAACACCGGGGAGCTGTTTTTT
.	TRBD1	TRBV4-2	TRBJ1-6	CASSQGTGGSSPLHF	TGTGCCAGCAGCCAAGGAACAGGGGGCAGTTCACCCCTCCACTTT
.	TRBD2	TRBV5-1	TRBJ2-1	CASSLESGGAFDEQFF	TGCGCCAGCAGCTTGGAAAGCGGGGGGGCTTTTGATGAGCAGTTCTTC
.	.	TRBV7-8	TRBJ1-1	CASSLVGVRDTEAFF	TGTGCCAGCAGCTTAGTTGGAGTACGGGACACTGAAGCTTTCTTT
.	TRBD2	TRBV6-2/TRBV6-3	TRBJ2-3	CASSYSAPASGFPDTQYF	TGTGCCAGCAGTTACTCGGCTCCGGCTAGCGGGTTCCCAGATACGCAGTATTTT
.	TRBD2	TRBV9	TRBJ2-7	CASSVRAGSSYEQYF	TGTGCCAGCAGCGTAAGAGCGGGGAGCTCCTACGAGCAGTACTTC
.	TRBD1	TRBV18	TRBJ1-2	CASSPPGQGAYGYTF	TGTGCCAGCTCACCACCCGGACAGGGGGCGTATGGCTACACCTTC
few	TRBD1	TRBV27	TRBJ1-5	CASSPWDSRNQPQHF	TGTGCCAGCAGTCCATGGGACAGTAGAAATCAGCCCCAGCATTTT
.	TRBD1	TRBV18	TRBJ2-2	CASSHGQEYTGELFF	TGTGCCAGCTCACATGGACAGGAGTATACCGGGGAGCTGTTTTTT
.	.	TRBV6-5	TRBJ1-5	CASSRVGSNQPQHF	TGTGCCAGCAGTAGGGTGGGGAGCAATCAGCCCCAGCATTTT
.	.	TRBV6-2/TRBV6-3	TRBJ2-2	CASSLFSELFF	TGTGCCAGCAGCCTGTTTTCCGAGCTGTTTTTT
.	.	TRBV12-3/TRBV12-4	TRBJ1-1	CASRQGGVEAFF	TGTGCCAGCAGGCAAGGTGGGGTTGAAGCTTTCTTT
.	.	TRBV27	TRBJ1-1	CASSSRAEAQNTEAFF	TGTGCCAGCAGTTCCCGCGCAGAGGCCCAGAACACTGAAGCTTTCTTT
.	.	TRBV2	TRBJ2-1	CASSPVRGADYNEQFF	TGTGCCAGCAGCCCTGTACGGGGGGCTGACTACAATGAGCAGTTCTTC
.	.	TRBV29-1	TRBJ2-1	CSVEGRNEQFF	TGCAGCGTTGAGGGGCGCAATGAGCAGTTCTTC
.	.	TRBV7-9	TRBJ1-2	CASSSVPDYGYTF	TGTGCCAGCAGCTCGGTCCCGGACTATGGCTACACCTTC
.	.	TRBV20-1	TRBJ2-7	CSASRRSGRFLYEQYF	TGCAGTGCTAGTAGACGGTCGGGCAGATTCTTGTACGAGCAGTACTTC
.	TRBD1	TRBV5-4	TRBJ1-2	CASSPGARGVGHYGYTF	TGTGCCAGCAGCCCCGGGGCCAGGGGGGTTGGTCACTATGGCTACACCTTC
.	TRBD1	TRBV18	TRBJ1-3	CASSSMDRGSGNTIYF	TGTGCCAGCTCATCAATGGACAGGGGCTCTGGAAACACCATATATTTT
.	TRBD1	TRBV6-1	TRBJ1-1	CASSEASTGDTEAFF	TGTGCCAGCAGTGAAGCGTCAACAGGGGACACTGAAGCTTTCTTT
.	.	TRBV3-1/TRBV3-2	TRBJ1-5	CASSQGRKNQPQHF	TGTGCCAGCAGCCAGGGGAGGAAGAATCAGCCCCAGCATTTT
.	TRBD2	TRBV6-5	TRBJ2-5	CASSYSGPGRGETQYF	TGTGCCAGCAGTTACTCAGGTCCGGGGAGGGGAGAGACCCAGTACTTC
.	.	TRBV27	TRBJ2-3	CASSLLGTDTQYF	TGTGCCAGCAGTTTATTGGGCACAGATACGCAGTATTTT
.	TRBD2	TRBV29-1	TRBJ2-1	CSVEGRGLAESSSYNEQFF	TGCAGCGTTGAAGGGCGGGGACTAGCGGAATCCAGCTCCTACAATGAGCAGTTCTTC
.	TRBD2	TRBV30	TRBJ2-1	CAWDKVAGLTYNEQFF	TGTGCCTGGGACAAGGTAGCGGGGCTGACCTACAATGAGCAGTTCTTC
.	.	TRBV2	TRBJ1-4	CASSEDLPNEKLFF	TGTGCCAGCAGTGAAGACCTACCGAATGAAAAACTGTTTTTT